Presented here are 22 T cell receptor beta chains from one specimen sequenced in a study of PD-L1 blockade in urothelial cancer. Time point denoted: pretreatment peripheral blood. The protocol was immunoSEQ multiplex PCR, while the TCRdb copy is restricted to in-frame clones and leaves out a portion. Of roughly 43,000 clones in the sample, about 84% were seen once. The sequencing here drew on PBMCs, taken around atezolizumab (anti-PD-L1) treatment. These TCRs come from a man between 60 and 75 years old with urothelial cancer.

This clone came up once. The chain couples TRBV2 to TRBJ1-6, with 7 bases fitting TRBD1. The germline V gene encodes CDR1 SNHLY and CDR2 FYNNEI. Trimming cost V 6 bases and J 0 bases; bases outside gene matches: 8. The CDR3 has 17 residues. CDR3: CASSLQQGSSYNSPLHF. CDR3 bases: TGTGCCAGCAGCCTCCAACAGGGGAGCTCCTATAATTCACCCCTCCACTTT.

The chain has TRBV29-1 and TRBJ2-1; D unclear. The CDR3 is made up of 11 amino acids. Trimming cost V 6 bases and J 12 bases, with 15 bases left between them. The germline V gene has CDR1 SQVTM and CDR2 ANQGSEA. Written as DNA, the CDR3 is TGCAGCGTATCGTTTATAATCGGGCAGTTCTTC. Residues: CSVSFIIGQFF.

This chain connects TRBV6-6 to TRBJ1-2; 7 bases line up with TRBD1. J gave up 0 bases and V 8 bases, and 12 bases lay outside the gene matches. Germline CDR1 MNHNY, CDR2 SVGAGI (reference sequence). The CDR3 loop spans 16 amino acids. The chain's CDR3 is CASVSGQDPSNYGYTF. The CDR3 DNA follows: TGTGCCAGCGTGTCTGGACAGGACCCTTCTAACTATGGCTACACCTTC.

The V call is TRBV28, the J call TRBJ2-3, with 7 positions matching TRBD1. Trimming at V came to 5 bases and at J to 0 bases, leaving 5 bases not matched to a gene. The V gene's germline CDR1 is MDHEN and CDR2 SYDVKM. CDR3 length equals 15 residues. CDR3 DNA: TGTGCCAGCAGTATCACAGGGGTAAGCACAGATACGCAGTATTTT. Its protein product is CASSITGVSTDTQYF.

The V call is TRBV13, the J call TRBJ1-2; D unclear. V was trimmed by 7 bases and J by 1 base, leaving 19 bases between them. The CDR3 contains 16 residues. CDR1 PRHDT and CDR2 FYEKMQ come from the germline V gene (reference sequence). Written as DNA, the CDR3 is TGTGCCAGCATCTTTAAGACCGCCGACTATAACTATGGCTACACCTTC. This gives the protein CASIFKTADYNYGYTF.

The chain is built from TRBV6-4 and TRBJ2-1; TRBD2 matches 8 bases. The CDR3 consists of 14 residues. The germline CDR1 and CDR2 sequences are MRHNA and SNTAGT. V dropped 2 bases and J dropped 10; count of bases not matched to a gene: 7. CDR3 DNA sequence: TGTGCCAGCAGTGACCGGGGGGGGTCGGAGGAGCAGTTCTTC. Amino acids: CASSDRGGSEEQFF.

V is TRBV29-1 and J is TRBJ2-7, with TRBD2 matching over 11 bases. The CDR3 runs to 15 residues. With V trimmed by 7 bases and J by 4 bases, 12 bases remained unmatched. Germline CDR1 and CDR2: SQVTM and ANQGSEA. The CDR3 loop is CSALLLAGGGYEQYF. The CDR3 bases are TGCAGCGCTTTACTCCTAGCGGGAGGTGGATACGAGCAGTACTTC.

This clone was counted a single time. J is TRBJ2-7 and V is TRBV10-3; TRBD1 aligns across 7 bases. The CDR3 covers 14 residues. V lost 10 bases and J lost 0; bases outside the gene matches: 9. Germline CDR1 ENHRY, CDR2 SYGVKD. The CDR3 bases are TGTGCCACCCAAACCGGGACAGCCTCCTACGAGCAGTACTTC. Encoded protein: CATQTGTASYEQYF.

This clone occurred a few times. The V gene is TRBV7-9, the J gene TRBJ2-7; D is perhaps TRBD1 (6 bases). Trimming removed 3 bases at V and 4 bases at J, with 10 bases between. In germline, CDR1 is SEHNR, CDR2 FQNEAQ (reference sequence). The CDR3 extends over 13 amino acids. CDR3 loop: CASSFSGDYEQYF. Here the CDR3 DNA reads TGTGCCAGCAGCTTCTCAGGGGATTACGAGCAGTACTTC.

The chain joins TRBV6-6 to TRBJ2-2; TRBD2 matches 11 bases. CDR1 is MNHNY, CDR2 SVGAGI, per germline (reference sequence). J gave up 7 bases and V 6 bases, and 7 bases lay outside the gene matches. This CDR3 region has 15 residues. The CDR3 nucleotides are TGTGCCAGCAGCCTACTAGCGGGAGTGGACGGGGAGCTGTTTTTT. As protein: CASSLLAGVDGELFF.

This clone was counted between two and nine times. This rearrangement joins TRBV6-5 to TRBJ1-5; tentatively, D is TRBD1 (6 bases). This CDR3 is built from 16 residues. Germline CDR1 reads MNHEY; CDR2 reads SVGAGI. V was cut by 0 bases and J by 6 bases, with 15 bases left in between. In nucleotides, the CDR3 is TGTGCCAGCAGTTACTCCCGGACAGAGGGATCTCAGCCCCAGCATTTT. Its translation: CASSYSRTEGSQPQHF.

The chain recombines TRBV27 with TRBJ2-2; 8 nucleotides agree with TRBD2. Trimming at V came to 3 bases and at J to 0 bases, leaving 3 bases not matched to a gene. CDR1 MNHEY and CDR2 SMNVEV come from the germline V gene (reference sequence). CDR3 length: 16 residues. CDR3 DNA sequence: TGTGCCAGCAGTTTCAAGCGGGGGCCGAACACCGGGGAGCTGTTTTTT. Translating it yields CASSFKRGPNTGELFF.

The V and J genes are TRBV30 and TRBJ2-1, with TRBD2 matching 8 bases. The V and J ends lost 0 bases and 3 bases, in that order; junction bases with no gene match: 7. Germline V gene lookup returns CDR1 GTSNPN and CDR2 SVGIG (reference sequence). This CDR3 has 16 residues. The CDR3 DNA reads TGTGCCTGGAGTGTAGGACGGGAGGGCTTCTACAATGAGCAGTTCTTC. Translation: CAWSVGREGFYNEQFF. Using reference TRBV30 and TRBJ2-1 for the parts outside the CDR3, the full variable domain is SQTIHQWPATLVQPVGSPLSLECTVEGTSNPNLYWYRQAAGRGLQLLFYSVGIGQISSEVPQNLSASRPQDRQFILSSKKLLLSDSGFYLCAWSVGREGFYNEQFFGPGTRLTVL.

The V and J genes are TRBV6-1 and TRBJ2-5; D gene unclear. The ends were cut back, 8 bases at V and 1 base at J, with 11 bases in the middle. Per the germline V gene, CDR1 is MNHNS and CDR2 is SASEGT. This CDR3 has 13 residues. CDR3 coding DNA: TGTGCCAGCTGTCCGACTGGCCAAGAGACCCAGTACTTC. This translates into CASCPTGQETQYF.

This clone was detected a few times. The chain couples TRBV20-1 to TRBJ2-7; no clear D gene. V lost 3 bases and J lost 9, with 12 bases in between. CDR1 and CDR2 from the germline V gene are DFQATT and SNEGSKA (reference sequence). The CDR3 has 11 residues. The CDR3 DNA follows: TGCAGTGCTAGGGGCAACCAAGGGCAGTACTTC. It is translated as CSARGNQGQYF.

V gene TRBV14 combines with J gene TRBJ1-4; TRBD1 might be the D (5 bases). V was shortened by 4 bases and J by 4 bases, with 16 bases between the two germline ends. The CDR3 extends over 16 amino acids. From germline, CDR1 is SGHDN and CDR2 FVKESK. The CDR3 loop is CASSLRTGLINEKLFF. The CDR3 DNA reads as TGTGCCAGCAGCCTCCGAACGGGACTGATTAATGAAAAACTGTTTTTT.

This clone was counted once. The CDR3 coding sequence is TGCGCCAGCAGCTTTTTTGCGGGAGAGTCAGATACGCAGTATTTT. Translating gives CASSFFAGESDTQYF. The V call is TRBV5-1, the J call TRBJ2-3, with 7 bases fitting TRBD2. With 2 bases clipped from V and 4 bases from J, the junction kept 7 bases outside the gene matches. The CDR3 covers 15 residues. Germline V gene lookup returns CDR1 SGHRS and CDR2 YFSETQ. The entire variable domain, with the rest obtained from reference TRBV5-1 and TRBJ2-3, is as follows: KAGVTQTPRYLIKTRGQQVTLSCSPISGHRSVSWYQQTPGQGLQFLFEYFSETQRNKGNFPGRFSGRQFSNSRSEMNVSTLELGDSALYLCASSFFAGESDTQYFGPGTRLTVL.

The chain carries TRBV27 and TRBJ2-7, with D possibly TRBD1 on 5 matching bases. The germline gives CDR1 MNHEY, CDR2 SMNVEV (reference sequence). V was trimmed by 8 bases and J by 0 bases, leaving 11 bases between them. This CDR3 has 13 residues. The DNA of the CDR3 is TGTGCCAGCGGGTCGGACACCTCCTACGAGCAGTACTTC. Encoded protein: CASGSDTSYEQYF.

The chain carries TRBV6-1 and TRBJ2-2, with 9 bases that match TRBD1. Trimming at V came to 8 bases and at J to 5 bases, leaving 6 bases not matched to a gene. The CDR3 runs 14 residues. Germline V lookup: CDR1 MNHNS, CDR2 SASEGT. CDR3 in DNA: TGTGCCAGCCACGGGACAGGGATAACCGGGGAGCTGTTTTTT. Its translation: CASHGTGITGELFF.

J is TRBJ1-2 and V is TRBV6-6; D gene unclear. The CDR3 has 16 residues. Germline assignment: CDR1 MNHNY and CDR2 SVGAGI (reference sequence). The V and J ends lost 5 bases and 6 bases respectively, with 22 bases between them. The DNA for the CDR3 is TGTGCCAGCAGTCGTGCCCGCCCATCCGGTGAGAATGGCTACACCTTC. This sequence encodes CASSRARPSGENGYTF.

This chain links TRBV11-2 with TRBJ1-1, with D tentatively TRBD1 (6 bases). Germline-derived CDR1 and CDR2 are SGHAT and FQNNGV. Trimming removed 2 bases from V and 8 bases from J, with 15 bases in between. The CDR3 runs 14 residues. As DNA, the CDR3 is TGTGCCAGCAGCTTACTGATGGGGCAGGGGGAAGCTTTCTTT. It yields the protein CASSLLMGQGEAFF.

This sequence joins TRBV7-7 and TRBJ2-2; 8 bases agree with TRBD2. The germline gives CDR1 SSHAT, CDR2 FNYEAQ (reference sequence). The CDR3 runs to 14 residues. CDR3 loop: CAIIAGSNTGELFF. CDR3 nucleotide sequence: TGTGCTATAATAGCGGGGAGTAACACCGGGGAGCTGTTTTTT.